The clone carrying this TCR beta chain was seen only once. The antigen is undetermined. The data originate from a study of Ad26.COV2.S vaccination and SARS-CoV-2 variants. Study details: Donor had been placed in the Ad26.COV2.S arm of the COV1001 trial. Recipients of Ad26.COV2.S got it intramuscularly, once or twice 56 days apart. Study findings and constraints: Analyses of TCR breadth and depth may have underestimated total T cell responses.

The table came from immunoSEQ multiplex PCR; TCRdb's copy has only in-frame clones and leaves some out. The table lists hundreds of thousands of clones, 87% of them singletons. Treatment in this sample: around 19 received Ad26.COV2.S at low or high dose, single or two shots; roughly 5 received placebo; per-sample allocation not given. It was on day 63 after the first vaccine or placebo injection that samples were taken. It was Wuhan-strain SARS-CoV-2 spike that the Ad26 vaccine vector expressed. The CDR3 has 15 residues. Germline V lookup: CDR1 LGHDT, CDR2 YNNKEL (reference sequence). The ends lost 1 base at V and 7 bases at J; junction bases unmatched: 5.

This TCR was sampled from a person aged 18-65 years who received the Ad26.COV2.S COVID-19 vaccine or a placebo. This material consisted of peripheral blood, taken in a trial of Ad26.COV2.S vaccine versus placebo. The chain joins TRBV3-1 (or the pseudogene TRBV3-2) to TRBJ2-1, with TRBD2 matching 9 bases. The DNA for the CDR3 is TGTGCCAGCAGCCAAGGAGGACTAGCGTTTAATGAGCAGTTCTTC. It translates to CASSQGGLAFNEQFF.